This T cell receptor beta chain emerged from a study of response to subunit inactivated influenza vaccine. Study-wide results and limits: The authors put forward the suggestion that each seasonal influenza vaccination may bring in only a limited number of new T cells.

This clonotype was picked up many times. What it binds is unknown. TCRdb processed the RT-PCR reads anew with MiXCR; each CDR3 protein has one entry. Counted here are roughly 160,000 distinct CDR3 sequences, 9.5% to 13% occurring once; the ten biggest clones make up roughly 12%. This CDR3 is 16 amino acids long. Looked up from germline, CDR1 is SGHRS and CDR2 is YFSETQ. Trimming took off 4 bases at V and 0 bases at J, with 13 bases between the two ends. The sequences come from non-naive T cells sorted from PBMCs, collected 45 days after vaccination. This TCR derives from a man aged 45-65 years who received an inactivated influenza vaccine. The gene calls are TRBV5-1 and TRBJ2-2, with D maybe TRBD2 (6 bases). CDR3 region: CASSPSGLTNTGELFF. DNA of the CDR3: TGCGCCAGCAGCCCGTCCGGACTAACGAACACCGGGGAGCTGTTTTTT.